The clone carrying this TCR beta chain showed up many times. TCRdb used MiXCR to reprocess the 5' RACE reads, holding one entry per CDR3 protein. The profile covers 1.5 million to 2 million distinct CDR3 sequences, with around 29% appearing a single time and under 0.35% taken by the ten largest. This record comes from a study of identical twins. The CDR3 is 14 amino acids. Deletions cut 0 bases from V and 2 bases from J, with 8 bases between. Sequencing input: cord blood. The TCR was taken from a newborn girl in good health. V is TRBV12-3 or TRBV12-4 and J is TRBJ2-7; the D is unclear. For the CDR3, the DNA is TGTGCCAGCAGTTTAGCTCCCCCAACCTACGAGCAGTACTTC. It translates to CASSLAPPTYEQYF.